This entry is about one T cell receptor beta chain. What it recognizes is unknown. The data derive from a study of T cell clones after liver transplantation. Notes on the study in general: Small, mixed patient groups and varying post-transplant times limit these conclusions.

Trimming took 0 bases from V and 4 from J, leaving 15 bases between them. The germline CDR1 and CDR2 sequences are MGHRA and YSYEKL. This CDR3 has 16 amino acids. Some clones are missing from TCRdb's copy, which holds only in-frame ones; the method was immunoSEQ multiplex PCR. In the table there are some 50,000 clones, around 70% of which are singletons. Sequences were derived from CD4+ T cells from blood, sampled at the 22-month timepoint. The sequence came from a human patient who received a liver transplant. These T cells may partly come from the graft donor. The chain uses TRBV4-1 and TRBJ2-5; possibly TRBD1 or TRBD2 for D (5 bases each). CDR3 in amino acids: CASSQDGAGQGETQYF. DNA of the CDR3: TGCGCCAGCAGCCAAGACGGGGCGGGCCAGGGAGAGACCCAGTACTTC.